A selection of T cell receptor beta chains follows, all from one sample in a study of patients and donors after allogeneic stem cell transplantation. Each CDR3 protein gets one entry after TCRdb re-called the RT-PCR reads with MiXCR. The sample holds about 960,000 distinct CDR3 sequences, roughly 17% seen once. Material: blood, either unsorted or a sorted T cell fraction (not recorded which). The origin of the receptors is a human donor who was either an allogeneic HSCT recipient or a stem cell or donor lymphocyte infusion donor (not recorded which). It is not recorded whose cells these are; they may come from a transplant donor. The CDR3 runs from the conserved cysteine through the conserved F or W. The D gene is left open where the match is weak. Part of the rows lack a size; the others show once, few, many or a class for expanded clones.

TRBJ2-3 | NA | TRBV6-5 | NA | TGTGCCAGCAGTTGGATGGATACGCAGTATTTT | CASSWMDTQYF
TRBJ2-5 | few | TRBV3-1 | TRBD1 | TGTGCCAGCAGCCAAGACTTGACAGGGGAGTACCAAGAGACCCAGTACTTC | CASSQDLTGEYQETQYF
TRBJ1-5 | NA | TRBV5-1 | NA | TGCGCCAGCAGCTTGACAACTGGAATGAATCAGCCCCAGCATTTT | CASSLTTGMNQPQHF
TRBJ2-7 | few | TRBV5-1 | TRBD2 | TGCGCCAGCAGCCTGTCCGGACTAGCCTACGAGCAGTACTTC | CASSLSGLAYEQYF
TRBJ2-7 | few | TRBV4-1 | TRBD1 | TGCGCCAGCAGCCCTAAGGAACAGGGGGACTACGAGCAGTACTTC | CASSPKEQGDYEQYF
TRBJ2-1 | few | TRBV29-1 | NA | TGCAGCGTTGGAAACGGGAATGAGCAGTTCTTC | CSVGNGNEQFF
TRBJ2-1 | NA | TRBV9 | TRBD1 | TGTGCCAGCAGCGTCGGACAGGGGGTCTACAATGAGCAGTTCTTC | CASSVGQGVYNEQFF
TRBJ2-3 | few | TRBV20-1 | NA | TGCAGTGCTAGAGATCGGGACATGCGCACAGATACGCAGTATTTT | CSARDRDMRTDTQYF
TRBJ2-5 | NA | TRBV27 | NA | TGTGCCAGCAGCCCACACCTCCAAGAGACCCAGTACTTC | CASSPHLQETQYF
TRBJ1-2 | few | TRBV20-1 | NA | TGCAGTGCCCCGGCGCTTCCAAACTATGGCTACACCTTC | CSAPALPNYGYTF
TRBJ2-1 | NA | TRBV4-3 | NA | TGCGCCAGCAGCCAAGACAGGGGATGGTACAATGAGCAGTTCTTC | CASSQDRGWYNEQFF
TRBJ1-4 | few | TRBV4-3 | TRBD1 | TGCGCCAGCAGCGCCCAGGACAGGGGGGATGAAAAACTGTTTTTT | CASSAQDRGDEKLFF
TRBJ1-1 | NA | TRBV5-5 | TRBD1 | TGTGCCAGCAGCGCCACAGGGGTTGAAGCTTTCTTT | CASSATGVEAFF
TRBJ1-2 | NA | TRBV30 | TRBD1 | TGTGCCTGGAGTGGCGGCAGGGGGGCTAACTATGGCTACACCTTC | CAWSGGRGANYGYTF
TRBJ2-7 | many | TRBV5-1 | TRBD2 | TGTGCCAGCAGTTTAGCAGCGGGAGGACCCTACGAGCAGTACTTC | CASSLAAGGPYEQYF
TRBJ2-2 | NA | TRBV6-1 | TRBD2 | TGTGCCAGCAGTGACGTCGCGGGAGAGATCGCCGGGGAGCTGTTTTTT | CASSDVAGEIAGELFF
TRBJ1-1 | many | TRBV5-1 | NA | TGCGCCAGCAGCCTGGAAGGGGCGGCTTTCTTT | CASSLEGAAFF
TRBJ2-1 | few | TRBV12-3/TRBV12-4 | NA | TGTGCCAGCAGTTGGGGGTATGAGCAGTTCTTC | CASSWGYEQFF
TRBJ2-5 | many | TRBV5-1 | NA | TGCGCCAGCAGACTGCAAGAGACCCAGTACTTC | CASRLQETQYF
TRBJ2-7 | many | TRBV12-3/TRBV12-4 | NA | TGTGCCAGCAGCATCCTGCAAGATTCCGAGCAGTACTTC | CASSILQDSEQYF